This T cell receptor beta chain was sequenced during a study of glioma-infiltrating T cells. Notes on the study in general: CDR3 overlap between tissue and blood was very small.

TCR alpha and beta CDR3 regions were amplified from RNA using iRepertoire nested multiplex PCR. Input was roughly 85-400 ng of tissue mRNA or PBMC total RNA. Via MiXCR, TCRdb re-called the multiplex PCR reads, giving one row per CDR3 protein. The table records 100,000 to 150,000 distinct CDR3 sequences, approximately 26% of them present only once. After removal of 6 bases from V and 3 bases from J, the junction contained 7 bases not matched to a gene. The CDR3 has 15 amino acids. There are a few counts of this clonotype. Its antigen remains unidentified. The chain carries TRBV12-3 or TRBV12-4 and TRBJ1-3; 8 bases map to TRBD1. Source material: glioma tissue, nonneoplastic brain tissue, or PBMCs (not recorded which). The receptor's source is a human donor with low-grade glioma or glioblastoma, undergoing nonglioma brain surgery, or in good health (not recorded which). CDR3 protein: CASSSGQVLGNTIYF. CDR3 bases: TGTGCCAGCAGCTCGGGACAGGTCCTTGGAAACACCATATATTTT.